This T cell receptor (beta chain) was documented in a study of OX40 agonist ivuxolimab in advanced cancers. Study overall: Patients were treated with intravenous ivuxolimab, dosed at 0.01 to 10 mg/kg and infused every 2 weeks. Study-wide results and caveats: At 0.1 to 3.0 mg/kg, clonal expansion of CD4+ and CD8+ blood T cells had occurred by week 6.

On this clone: Antigen unknown.

TCRdb's copy holds only in-frame clones and misses some; the assay was immunoSEQ multiplex PCR. The data hold about 110,000 clones, with roughly 89% observed a single time. V was shortened by 4 bases and J by 3 bases, with 19 bases between the two germline ends. There are 17 residues in the CDR3. Germline V gene lookup returns CDR1 LGHNA and CDR2 YNFKEQ. The J gene is TRBJ1-5, the V gene TRBV4-2, with D perhaps matching TRBD1 (6 bases). The source was CD4+ or CD8+ T cells sorted from blood, collected in a trial of the OX40 agonist ivuxolimab. This clonotype was sampled from an adult with an advanced solid tumor such as melanoma, head and neck, liver or kidney cancer. CDR3 nucleotides: TGTGCCAGCAGCCCATCAACAGGGAGGGGGGTCAATCAGCCCCAGCATTTT. Amino acid sequence: CASSPSTGRGVNQPQHF.